The rows below give T cell receptor beta chains drawn from one sample of a study of blood T cell repertoires in COVID-19. The assay was immunoSEQ multiplex PCR, and TCRdb's table has in-frame clones only and misses some. The table has approximately 180,000 clones, roughly 88% seen once. Sequenced: peripheral blood. The receptors were sampled from a human donor with active or convalescent COVID-19. The donor label of this sample is uncertain. CDR3s include the opening cysteine and the closing phenylalanine or tryptophan. A D gene is named only where the DNA matches it firmly. Clone sizes are given selectively: once, few, many, or a class where the clone is expanded.

j_gene	v_gene	abundance	d_gene	CDR3nt	CDR3aa
TRBJ2-7	TRBV5-4	.	TRBD2	TGTGCCAGCAGCTTGGATCGGGGAGGGACCGACGAGCAGTACTTC	CASSLDRGGTDEQYF
TRBJ2-6	TRBV4-3	.	TRBD2	TGCGCCAGCAGCCAAGGTGGACTAGCGGTGGCTGGGGCCAACGTCCTGACTTTC	CASSQGGLAVAGANVLTF
TRBJ1-4	TRBV7-9	.	TRBD1	TGTGCCAGCAGCCCTCAACTCGTGGACAGGGTTGATGAAAAACTGTTTTTT	CASSPQLVDRVDEKLFF
TRBJ2-2	TRBV10-3	.	TRBD2	TGTGCCATTAGCGGGAGCGGGGAGCTGTTTTTT	CAISGSGELFF
TRBJ1-2	TRBV6-5	.	.	TGTGCCAGCAGCACAAGACTGGGTGGCTACACCTTC	CASSTRLGGYTF
TRBJ2-7	TRBV27	.	.	TGTGCCAGCAGTCATCCAGGGGGGTCCTACGAGCAGTACTTC	CASSHPGGSYEQYF
TRBJ2-7	TRBV9	.	TRBD2	TGTGCCAGCAGCGTAGATTCTAGCGGGGGGGCTGGACCTGAGCAGTACTTC	CASSVDSSGGAGPEQYF
TRBJ2-7	TRBV4-1	.	TRBD2	TGCGCCAGTAGCAGGGGGGGACTAGCGGGAGGGTCAAAGGAGCAGTACTTC	CASSRGGLAGGSKEQYF
TRBJ2-7	TRBV6-5	.	TRBD1	TGTGCCAGCAGTTCATATCGGACAGGGTTCAACGAGCAGTACTTC	CASSSYRTGFNEQYF
TRBJ2-7	TRBV7-3	.	TRBD1	TGTGCCAGCAGCTTTTCAGGACAGGGGTACTACGAGCAGTACTTC	CASSFSGQGYYEQYF
TRBJ1-2	TRBV3-1/TRBV3-2	.	.	TGTGCCAGCAGCCAGTACAGCTATGGCTACACCTTC	CASSQYSYGYTF
TRBJ1-4	TRBV9	.	.	TGTGCCAGCAGCGACGGGGGGTTTAATGAAAAACTGTTTTTT	CASSDGGFNEKLFF
TRBJ2-3	TRBV5-4	.	TRBD1	TGTGCCAGCAGTCCGGGACAGGGGGACAACTTAGGAGATACGCAGTATTTT	CASSPGQGDNLGDTQYF
TRBJ2-5	TRBV7-9	.	.	TGTGCCAGCAGCTTCGAGTTTGGAGAGACCCAGTACTTC	CASSFEFGETQYF
TRBJ2-4	TRBV4-2	.	TRBD2	TGTGCCAGCAGCCAAGACGGGCGGGGGGGAAACATTCAGTACTTC	CASSQDGRGGNIQYF
TRBJ2-1	TRBV12-3/TRBV12-4	.	.	TGTGCCAGCAGTTTTTCTAACTACAATGAGCAGTTCTTC	CASSFSNYNEQFF
TRBJ2-5	TRBV11-3	.	.	TGTGCCAGCAGCTTAGAGGGCGGGGGCGAGACCCAGTACTTC	CASSLEGGGETQYF
TRBJ1-2	TRBV4-3	.	.	TGCGCCAGCAGCCAAGATCAGGGGAGCTATGGCTACACCTTC	CASSQDQGSYGYTF
TRBJ2-1	TRBV11-2	.	TRBD2	TGTGCCAGCAGCTTTGGCGGGAGCCCGGGGAATGAGCAGTTCTTC	CASSFGGSPGNEQFF
TRBJ2-7	TRBV5-5	once	TRBD2	TGTGCCAGCAGCTTGGCCGGGACTAGCAGGTACGAGCAGTACTTC	CASSLAGTSRYEQYF
TRBJ1-3	TRBV14	.	.	TGTGCCAGCATGCCTGCGGCGGGAAACACCATATATTTT	CASMPAAGNTIYF
TRBJ2-1	TRBV19	.	.	TGTGCCAGTAGTATAGTCGGGGCCGGGACACGCAATGAGCAGTTCTTC	CASSIVGAGTRNEQFF
TRBJ1-5	TRBV7-2	.	.	TGTGCCAGCAGCTTATCGAGCAATCAGCCCCAGCATTTT	CASSLSSNQPQHF
TRBJ1-6	TRBV28	few	.	TGTGCCAGCAGTTTAACAGCAACCTATAATTCACCCCTCCACTTT	CASSLTATYNSPLHF
TRBJ1-4	TRBV24-1	.	.	TGTGCCACCAGGGACAGCATCAATGAAAAACTGTTTTTT	CATRDSINEKLFF
TRBJ1-6	TRBV7-9	.	.	TGTGCCAGCAGCTTTGCGAGAAATAATTCACCCCTCCACTTT	CASSFARNNSPLHF
TRBJ2-2	TRBV5-1	.	.	TGCGCCAGCAGCTTGACTAGCAGATCGAACACCGGGGAGCTGTTTTTT	CASSLTSRSNTGELFF
TRBJ2-1	TRBV4-1	.	.	TGCGCCAGCGACCGAGGCGGGTCCTTAAATGAGCAGTTCTTC	CASDRGGSLNEQFF
TRBJ1-1	TRBV30	.	TRBD1	TGTGCCTGCCAAGAGGGGGCAAGTGAAGCTTTCTTT	CACQEGASEAFF
TRBJ2-3	TRBV11-3	.	TRBD2	TGTGCCAGCAGCAAAGGACTAGCGGGAGTCCTCTTTAGCACAGATACGCAGTATTTT	CASSKGLAGVLFSTDTQYF
TRBJ2-1	TRBV19	.	.	TGTGCCAGTAGTATAGGACAGTACAATGAGCAGTTCTTC	CASSIGQYNEQFF
TRBJ2-3	TRBV5-4	once	.	TGTGCCAGCAGCCCCGTGAGCTGGAGCACAGATACGCAGTATTTT	CASSPVSWSTDTQYF
TRBJ2-5	TRBV5-1	.	TRBD1	TGCGCCAGCAGCTTCGGGACAGCCAAAGAGACCCAGTACTTC	CASSFGTAKETQYF